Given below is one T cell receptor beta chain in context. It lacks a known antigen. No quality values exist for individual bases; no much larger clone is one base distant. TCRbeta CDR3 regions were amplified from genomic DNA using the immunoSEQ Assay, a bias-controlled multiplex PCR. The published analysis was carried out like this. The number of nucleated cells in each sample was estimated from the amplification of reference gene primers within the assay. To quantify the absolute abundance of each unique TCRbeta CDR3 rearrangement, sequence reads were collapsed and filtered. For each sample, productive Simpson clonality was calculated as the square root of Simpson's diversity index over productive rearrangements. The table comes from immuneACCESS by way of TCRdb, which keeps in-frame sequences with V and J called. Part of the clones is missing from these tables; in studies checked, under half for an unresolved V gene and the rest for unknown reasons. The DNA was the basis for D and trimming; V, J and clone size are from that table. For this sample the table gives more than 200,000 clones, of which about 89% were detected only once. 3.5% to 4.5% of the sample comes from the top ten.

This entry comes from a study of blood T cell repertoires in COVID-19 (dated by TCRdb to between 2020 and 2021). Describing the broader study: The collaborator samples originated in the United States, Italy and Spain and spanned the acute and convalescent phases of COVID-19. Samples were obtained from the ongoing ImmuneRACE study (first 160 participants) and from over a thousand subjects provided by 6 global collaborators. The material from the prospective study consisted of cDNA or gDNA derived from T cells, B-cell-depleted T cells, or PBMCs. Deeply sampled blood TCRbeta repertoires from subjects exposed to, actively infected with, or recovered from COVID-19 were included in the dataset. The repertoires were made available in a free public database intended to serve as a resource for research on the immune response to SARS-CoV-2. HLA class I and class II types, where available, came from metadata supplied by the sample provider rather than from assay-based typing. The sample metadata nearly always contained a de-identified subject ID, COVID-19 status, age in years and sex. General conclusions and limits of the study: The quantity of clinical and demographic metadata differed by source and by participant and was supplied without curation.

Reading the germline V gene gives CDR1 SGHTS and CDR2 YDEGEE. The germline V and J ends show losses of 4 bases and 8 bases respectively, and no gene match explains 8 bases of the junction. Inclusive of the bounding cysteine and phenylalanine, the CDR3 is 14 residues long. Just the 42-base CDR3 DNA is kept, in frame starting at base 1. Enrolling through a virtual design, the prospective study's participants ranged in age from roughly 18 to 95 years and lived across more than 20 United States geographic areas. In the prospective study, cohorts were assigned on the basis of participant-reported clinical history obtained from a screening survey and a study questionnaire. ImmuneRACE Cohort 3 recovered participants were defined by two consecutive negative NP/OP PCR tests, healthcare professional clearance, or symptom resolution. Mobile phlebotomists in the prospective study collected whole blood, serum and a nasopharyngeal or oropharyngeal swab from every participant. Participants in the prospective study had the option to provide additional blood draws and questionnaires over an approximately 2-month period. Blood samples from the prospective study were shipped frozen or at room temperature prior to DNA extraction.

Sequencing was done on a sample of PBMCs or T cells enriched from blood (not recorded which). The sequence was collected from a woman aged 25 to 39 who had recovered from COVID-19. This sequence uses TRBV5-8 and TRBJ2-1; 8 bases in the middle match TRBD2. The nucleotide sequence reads TGTGCCAGCAGCCAGGGACTAGTTATGGATGAGCAGTTCTTC. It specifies CASSQGLVMDEQFF.